The present entry profiles one T cell receptor beta chain with its context. Its antigen is not known. PCR employed 60 Vbeta and 13 Jbeta primers. Generated by immunoSEQ multiplex PCR, the TCRdb table keeps only in-frame clones and is missing some. The sample contains 150,000 or so clones, 65% to 80% of which appear only once. The data stem from a study of cytomegalovirus exposure and HLA in healthy donors. General study findings and limits: Segments of the TCR beta V type were, in most cases, productive about 87% or about 30% of the time in an earlier analysis.

The CDR3 extends over 16 amino acids. Trimming removed 4 bases from V and 1 base from J, with 16 bases in between. Germline loops: CDR1 MDHEN, CDR2 SYDVKM. This TCR derives from a man aged 40-49 years in good health and CMV-seropositive. The V and J genes are TRBV28 and TRBJ1-2; the D gene is possibly TRBD1 (5 bases). The sequenced sample consisted of PBMCs. The CDR3 DNA is TGTGCCAGCAGTTACGGGGGGAGACAGAATAACTATGGCTACACCTTC. The encoded protein is CASSYGGRQNNYGYTF.